One and the same sample provided the 10 T cell receptor beta chains below, sequenced in a study of blood T cell repertoires in COVID-19. The data were produced by immunoSEQ multiplex PCR, yet TCRdb's version contains in-frame clones alone and is incomplete. The table records about 120,000 clones, roughly 79% of them present only once. What was sequenced was peripheral blood. Receptor source: a human donor in a cohort sampled during active COVID-19.

This chain connects TRBV19 to TRBJ1-6; tentative D call: TRBD1 (6 bases). V lost 9 bases and J 0 bases, leaving 18 bases between the germline ends. The V gene's germline CDR1 is LNHDA and CDR2 SQIVND (reference sequence). The CDR3 totals 17 residues. The CDR3 sequence is CASQQGKTSSYNSPLHF. For the CDR3, the DNA is TGTGCCAGCCAACAGGGAAAAACAAGCTCCTATAATTCACCCCTCCACTTT.

The V gene is TRBV13, the J gene TRBJ2-7, with 10 positions matching TRBD1. This CDR3 is built from 15 residues. Germline CDR1 is PRHDT and CDR2 is FYEKMQ (reference sequence). V was clipped by 2 bases and J by 3 bases; unmatched bases: 4. This chain's CDR3 is CASSLYRTGGYEQYF. CDR3 nucleotides: TGTGCCAGCAGCTTATACCGGACAGGGGGCTACGAGCAGTACTTC.

As for this clone: The identical CDR3 is also encoded by other nucleotide sequences in the sample. V usage is TRBV6-5 and J usage is TRBJ2-7; unclear D gene. The germline gives CDR1 MNHEY, CDR2 SVGAGI. V was shortened by 2 bases and J by 1 base, with 6 bases between the two germline ends. The CDR3 loop spans 13 amino acids. The CDR3 region is CASSYDNSYEQYF. The CDR3 DNA follows: TGTGCCAGCAGTTACGACAATTCCTACGAGCAGTACTTC.

The gene calls are TRBV27 and TRBJ2-7; the match to TRBD1 covers 9 bases. V shed 5 bases, J shed 6 bases, and the junction held 11 bases outside the gene matches. Germline lookup yields CDR1 MNHEY and CDR2 SMNVEV (reference sequence). The CDR3 extends over 15 amino acids. The CDR3 coding sequence is TGTGCCAGCAGTCCCTCCCGACAGGGGGGAGGCGAGCAGTACTTC. Its protein is CASSPSRQGGGEQYF.

CDR3 DNA: TGTGCCAGCAGCCCCTCGACTAGCGGGGGGCAAGAGACCCAGTACTTC. It is translated as CASSPSTSGGQETQYF. The rearrangement joins TRBV11-3 to TRBJ2-5; 13 nucleotides agree with TRBD2. The CDR3 extends over 16 amino acids. V dropped 5 bases and J dropped 2; count of bases not matched to a gene: 5. CDR1 is SGHNT and CDR2 is YENEEA in the germline V gene.

About this clone: This sample also contains other DNA sequences that code for the same CDR3. This chain uses TRBV19 with TRBJ1-5; D gene ambiguous. V dropped 3 bases and J dropped 7 bases, with 4 bases sitting between them. CDR3 length equals 11 residues. Germline-derived CDR1 and CDR2 are LNHDA and SQIVND (reference sequence). In DNA form, the CDR3 reads TGTGCCAGTAGTATCGGGCAGCCCCAGCATTTT. This sequence encodes CASSIGQPQHF.

The gene calls are TRBV7-9 and TRBJ2-1, with a weak D call TRBD1 (5 bases). V gave up 0 bases and J gave up 8 bases, with 26 bases separating them. The CDR3 is 19 residues long. CDR1 and CDR2 (germline): SEHNR, FQNEAQ (reference sequence). The CDR3 loop is CASSLAHWYEGPQGYEQFF. CDR3 sequence (DNA): TGTGCCAGCAGCTTAGCGCACTGGTACGAAGGACCCCAGGGATATGAGCAGTTCTTC.

The chain combines TRBV28 with TRBJ1-2, with D unclear. The CDR3 runs to 14 residues. Trimming shortened V by 5 bases and J by 2 bases, and 12 bases separated the two germline ends. CDR1 MDHEN and CDR2 SYDVKM come from the germline V gene. CDR3 DNA sequence: TGTGCCAGCAGTCCCTTGCGGATCAACTATGGCTACACCTTC. It yields the protein CASSPLRINYGYTF.

The CDR3 DNA reads TGTGCCACCAGTGATTTGCTGACAGGGGGAAGCACAGATACGCAGTATTTT. It yields the protein CATSDLLTGGSTDTQYF. The chain uses TRBV24-1 and TRBJ2-3, with TRBD1 matching 9 bases. Germline trimming cut 0 bases from V and 0 bases from J; bases unmatched to any gene: 3. This CDR3 comprises 17 residues. Germline V gene lookup returns CDR1 KGHDR and CDR2 SFDVKD.

V and J are TRBV19 and TRBJ2-1, with TRBD2 matching over 9 bases. Trimming at V came to 5 bases and at J to 3 bases, leaving 5 bases not matched to a gene. CDR1 and CDR2 (germline): LNHDA, SQIVND (reference sequence). This CDR3 is built from 15 residues. CDR3 region: CASSPLAGSYNEQFF. CDR3 sequence (DNA): TGTGCCAGTAGTCCCCTAGCGGGGAGCTACAATGAGCAGTTCTTC.